The 10 T cell receptor beta chains below all came from one sample that was sequenced in a study of cytotoxic CD8 clonotypes in ibrutinib-treated CLL. The table came from immunoSEQ multiplex PCR; TCRdb's copy has only in-frame clones and leaves some out. This sample has 20,000 to 25,000 clones, with about 69% found just once. The source was PBMCs, collected after 12 months of ibrutinib treatment. The origin of the receptors is a human donor with chronic lymphocytic leukemia.

In this sample, this clone turned up a few times. This chain uses TRBV4-1 with TRBJ1-2; 8 bases line up with TRBD1. The CDR3 is 15 amino acids. Trimming cost V 0 bases and J 8 bases; bases outside gene matches: 8. The V gene's germline CDR1 is MGHRA and CDR2 YSYEKL. CDR3 protein: CASSQDGQGWGGYTF. The CDR3 DNA follows: TGCGCCAGCAGCCAAGATGGACAGGGATGGGGAGGCTACACCTTC.

This clone appeared a few times. The chain is built from TRBV6-6 and TRBJ2-7, with D possibly being TRBD1 (5 bases). The CDR3 extends over 12 amino acids. V was shortened by 4 bases and J by 9 bases, with 13 bases between the two germline ends. Per germline, CDR1 MNHNY and CDR2 SVGAGI (reference sequence). In DNA form, the CDR3 reads TGTGCCAGCAGTTCCCAGGGAAACTGGCAGTACTTC. It encodes CASSSQGNWQYF.

This clone turned up a few times. V usage is TRBV19 and J usage is TRBJ1-4, with D unresolved. The CDR3 contains 16 residues. Germline lookup yields CDR1 LNHDA and CDR2 SQIVND (reference sequence). V shed 5 bases and J shed 7 bases, with 20 bases lying between them. The CDR3 DNA reads as TGTGCCAGTAGTCTCACAGCCCGCAGCACAACTGAAAAACTGTTTTTT. Translation: CASSLTARSTTEKLFF.

In this sample, this clone turned up once. The chain couples TRBV28 to TRBJ1-2; no firm D call. CDR1 is MDHEN and CDR2 is SYDVKM in the germline V gene. The CDR3 is 12 amino acids. The ends were cut back, 4 bases at V and 4 bases at J, with 7 bases in the middle. CDR3 sequence (DNA): TGTGCCAGCAGTTCGCGGGTCTATGGCTACACCTTC. Translated: CASSSRVYGYTF.

The V and J genes are TRBV30 and TRBJ1-2; possibly TRBD1 for D (5 bases). The V end was cut by 1 base, the J end by 4 bases, with 13 bases between. The V gene's germline CDR1 is GTSNPN and CDR2 SVGIG (reference sequence). The length of the CDR3 is 14 residues. As DNA, the CDR3 is TGTGCCTGGAGTGGTGATTGGGGCAGCTATGGCTACACCTTC. It is translated as CAWSGDWGSYGYTF.

CDR3 coding DNA: TGTGCCAGCAGTTTATTTTCAGGGTACGCTGAAGCTTTCTTT. Translating it yields CASSLFSGYAEAFF. The chain has TRBV28 and TRBJ1-1; TRBD1 might be the D (5 bases). The V end was cut by 1 base, the J end by 6 bases, with 12 bases between. Germline CDR1 reads MDHEN; CDR2 reads SYDVKM. The CDR3 covers 14 residues.

This sequence joins TRBV5-1 and TRBJ1-2, with D unresolved. The CDR3 runs to 14 residues. The germline V gene has CDR1 SGHRS and CDR2 YFSETQ. V lost 3 bases, J lost 8 bases, and 17 bases lay in between. CDR3: CASSSDGGSGGYTF. CDR3 nucleotides: TGCGCCAGCAGCTCGGACGGAGGTTCTGGAGGCTACACCTTC.

V usage is TRBV9 and J usage is TRBJ2-2, with D uncertain. V shed 3 bases and J shed 1 base, with 10 bases lying between them. There are 15 residues in the CDR3. Looked up from germline, CDR1 is SGDLS and CDR2 is YYNGEE. The CDR3 is CASSGSSENTGELFF. The CDR3 coding sequence is TGTGCCAGCAGCGGGTCTTCCGAGAACACCGGGGAGCTGTTTTTT.

The genes are TRBV19 and TRBJ2-3; 8 bases are a match to TRBD2. The CDR3 covers 16 residues. Germline assignment: CDR1 LNHDA and CDR2 SQIVND (reference sequence). J lost 1 base, V lost 5 bases, and 8 bases had no gene match. The CDR3 DNA reads TGTGCCAGTAGTGCCGTTCATAGCGGGGGCACAGATACGCAGTATTTT. Its translation: CASSAVHSGGTDTQYF.

The rearrangement links TRBV19 to TRBJ2-7, with D possibly TRBD2 on 6 matching bases. Deletions cut 8 bases from V and 6 bases from J, with 23 bases between. CDR1 is LNHDA and CDR2 is SQIVND in the germline V gene (reference sequence). This CDR3 region has 15 residues. The CDR3 spells CASWGGDSALGEQYF. DNA for the CDR3: TGTGCCAGTTGGGGCGGGGACTCGGCCCTCGGCGAGCAGTACTTC.